This TCR beta chain was captured in a study of identical twins (dated by TCRdb to the mid-2010s). Some background on the complete study: The study deep-sequenced TCR alpha and beta repertoires from monozygotic twins, unrelated adults of various ages and cord blood to test whether fetal clonotypes persist. Replicate twin experiments were performed at different times using different library preparation protocols to rule out contamination.

Trimming takes 3 bases from V and 4 bases from J, and the germline ends sit 10 bases apart. CDR1 and CDR2 are drawn from the germline V gene: MNHNS, SASEGT. Counted from cysteine to phenylalanine, this CDR3 has 14 amino acids. The only DNA kept is the CDR3, 42 bases in frame from the first base. The library was prepared using 5' RACE. Instrument used: Illumina HiSeq 2000. A universal primer binding site was added through template switching, and the final cDNA carried a unique molecular identifier so that TCR cDNA molecules could be counted accurately. Specific primers in the conserved constant-segment region were used to synthesize first-strand cDNA for the TCR alpha and beta chains. Each cDNA library was double barcoded, with a SMART-Mk sample barcode plus Illumina barcodes, to control for contamination. TruSeq adapter sequences, together with Illumina sample barcodes, were added in two successive PCR steps. The Illumina HiSeq platform was used with custom primers to sequence TCR alpha and beta cDNA libraries. In the paper's pipeline: Raw reads were processed with MiGEC to extract unique molecular identifiers, and MiXCR was used to determine CDR3 positions. Recombination models were inferred per individual with the repgenHMM and IGoR tools using an EM algorithm. The analysis of shared clonotypes was done with the tcR package in R, with sharing normalized by the product of cloneset sizes. To study raw recombination without the effects of thymic and clonal selection, out-of-frame nonproductive sequences were analyzed. Starting from the raw public reads, TCRdb applied fastp trimming at Q25, assembled clones with MiXCR and retained in-frame beta chains. Under each unique CDR3 protein, matching rows form one entry showing the most common genes and DNA. The V and J calls reflect TCRdb's pipeline rather than the authors' work. The sample profile shows under 450,000 distinct CDR3 sequences; less than 20% of them were found once. The leading ten clones occupy 12% of the sample.

Note on this clonotype: Its cognate antigen has yet to be identified. The record has no base qualities; no much larger clone is one base away.

On the study overall, not on this receptor specifically: Abundant cord blood beta clonotypes had fewer insertions, young adult naive repertoires showed a similar but weaker trend, and memory repertoires showed no such trend. Invariant T cells such as MAIT and iNKT could partly confound zero-insertion analyses, though diverse VJ usage argued against this for most clonotypes. In monozygotic twins, recombination models systematically underestimated out-of-frame TCR alpha sharing, but the models matched the sharing seen between unrelated individuals. In beta out-of-frame sequences, excess twin sharing was weaker, because having fewer shared sequences lowered the signal-to-noise ratio. Because the same donors could not be followed over many years, conclusions were based on cross-sectional statistical analysis. Out-of-frame TCR alpha sequences shared between twins showed an excess of low generation-probability sequences compared with coincidental sharing between unrelated individuals.

All donors were healthy Caucasians. The study also sequenced three unrelated non-twin adults: a male aged 18 to 29, a male aged 50 to 60 and a female aged 50 to 60. Using Miltenyi CD45RO+ enrichment and human naive T-cell isolation kits, memory (CD45RO+) and naive T cells were isolated from PBMC. The source of this sequence is a man between 45 and 60 years old in good health. The chain employs TRBV6-1 and TRBJ1-3; TRBD1 is a weak D gene call, 5 bases matching. Specimen: naive T cells sorted from blood. The cell subset or site label here, explained by the study, means: cells isolated with a human naive T-cell isolation kit. The CDR3 region has the sequence CASSDRGAGNTIYF. At the DNA level, the sequence is TGTGCCAGCAGTGATAGGGGTGCAGGAAACACCATATATTTT.